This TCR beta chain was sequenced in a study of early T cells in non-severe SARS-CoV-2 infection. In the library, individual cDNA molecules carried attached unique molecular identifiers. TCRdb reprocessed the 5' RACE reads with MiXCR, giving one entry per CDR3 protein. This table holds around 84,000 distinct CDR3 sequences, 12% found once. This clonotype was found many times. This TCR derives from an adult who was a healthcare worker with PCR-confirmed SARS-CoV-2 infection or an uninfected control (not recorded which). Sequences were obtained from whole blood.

The CDR3 loop is CATSLFRGQGMHTEAFF. The CDR3, as DNA: TGTGCCACCTCGCTGTTCCGGGGACAGGGCATGCACACTGAAGCTTTCTTT. The chain employs TRBV12-3 or TRBV12-4 and TRBJ1-1, with 9 positions matching TRBD1. The CDR3 has 17 residues. V trimming: 10 bases; J trimming: 3 bases; junction bases outside the gene matches: 18.